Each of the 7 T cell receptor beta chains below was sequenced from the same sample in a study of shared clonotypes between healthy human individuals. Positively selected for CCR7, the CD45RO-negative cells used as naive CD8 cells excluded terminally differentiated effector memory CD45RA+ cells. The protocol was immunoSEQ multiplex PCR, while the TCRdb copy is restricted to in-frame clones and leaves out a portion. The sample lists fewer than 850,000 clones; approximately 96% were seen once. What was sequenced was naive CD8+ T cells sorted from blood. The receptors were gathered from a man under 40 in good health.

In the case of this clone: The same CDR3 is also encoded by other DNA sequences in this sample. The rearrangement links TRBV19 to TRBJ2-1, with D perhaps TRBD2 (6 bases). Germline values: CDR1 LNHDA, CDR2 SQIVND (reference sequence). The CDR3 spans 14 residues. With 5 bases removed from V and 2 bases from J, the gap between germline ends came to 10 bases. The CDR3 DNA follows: TGTGCCAGTAGTTTACTAGCAGCCTACAATGAGCAGTTCTTC. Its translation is CASSLLAAYNEQFF.

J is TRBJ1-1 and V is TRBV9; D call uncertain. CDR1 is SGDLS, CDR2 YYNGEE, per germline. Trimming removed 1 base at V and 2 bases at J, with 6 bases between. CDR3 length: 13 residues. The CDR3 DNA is TGTGCCAGCAGCGTATCCCTTAACACTGAAGCTTTCTTT. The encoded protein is CASSVSLNTEAFF.

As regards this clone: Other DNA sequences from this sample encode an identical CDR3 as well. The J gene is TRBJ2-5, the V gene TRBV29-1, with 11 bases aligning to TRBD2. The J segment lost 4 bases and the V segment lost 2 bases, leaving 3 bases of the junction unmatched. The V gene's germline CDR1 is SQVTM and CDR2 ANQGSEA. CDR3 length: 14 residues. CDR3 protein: CSVELAGGGETQYF. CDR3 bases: TGCAGCGTTGAACTAGCGGGAGGCGGAGAGACCCAGTACTTC.

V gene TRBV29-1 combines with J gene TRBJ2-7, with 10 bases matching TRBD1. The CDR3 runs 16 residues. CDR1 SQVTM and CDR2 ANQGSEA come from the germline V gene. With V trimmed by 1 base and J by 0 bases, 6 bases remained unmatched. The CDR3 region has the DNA TGCAGCGTTGAAGGTCAGACAGGGGGCAGCTCCTACGAGCAGTACTTC. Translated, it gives CSVEGQTGGSSYEQYF.

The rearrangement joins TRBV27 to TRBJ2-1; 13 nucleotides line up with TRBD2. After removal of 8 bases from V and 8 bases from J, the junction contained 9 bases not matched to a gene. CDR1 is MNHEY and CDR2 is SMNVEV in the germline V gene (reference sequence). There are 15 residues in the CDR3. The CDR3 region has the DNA TGTGCCAGCGGAGATGGACTAGCGGGAGTGCATGAGCAGTTCTTC. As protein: CASGDGLAGVHEQFF.

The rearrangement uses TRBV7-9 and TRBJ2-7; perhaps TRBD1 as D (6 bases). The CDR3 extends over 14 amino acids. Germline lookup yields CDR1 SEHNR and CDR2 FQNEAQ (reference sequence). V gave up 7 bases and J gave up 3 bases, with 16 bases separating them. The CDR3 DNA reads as TGTGCCAGCACCGACCGGGACACGGACTACGAGCAGTACTTC. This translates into CASTDRDTDYEQYF.

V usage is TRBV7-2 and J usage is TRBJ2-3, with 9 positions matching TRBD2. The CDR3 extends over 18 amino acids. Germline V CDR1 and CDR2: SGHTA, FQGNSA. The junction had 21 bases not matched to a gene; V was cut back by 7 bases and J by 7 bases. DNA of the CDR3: TGTGCCAGCACCCCCCTGAGGGGCGGGAGGGCTTATGGGTATACGCAGTATTTT. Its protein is CASTPLRGGRAYGYTQYF. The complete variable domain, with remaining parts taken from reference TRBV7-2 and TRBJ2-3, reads GAGVSQSPSNKVTEKGKDVELRCDPISGHTALYWYRQSLGQGLEFLIYFQGNSAPDKSGLPSDRFSAERTGGSVSTLTIQRTQQEDSAVYLCASTPLRGGRAYGYTQYFGPGTRLTVL.